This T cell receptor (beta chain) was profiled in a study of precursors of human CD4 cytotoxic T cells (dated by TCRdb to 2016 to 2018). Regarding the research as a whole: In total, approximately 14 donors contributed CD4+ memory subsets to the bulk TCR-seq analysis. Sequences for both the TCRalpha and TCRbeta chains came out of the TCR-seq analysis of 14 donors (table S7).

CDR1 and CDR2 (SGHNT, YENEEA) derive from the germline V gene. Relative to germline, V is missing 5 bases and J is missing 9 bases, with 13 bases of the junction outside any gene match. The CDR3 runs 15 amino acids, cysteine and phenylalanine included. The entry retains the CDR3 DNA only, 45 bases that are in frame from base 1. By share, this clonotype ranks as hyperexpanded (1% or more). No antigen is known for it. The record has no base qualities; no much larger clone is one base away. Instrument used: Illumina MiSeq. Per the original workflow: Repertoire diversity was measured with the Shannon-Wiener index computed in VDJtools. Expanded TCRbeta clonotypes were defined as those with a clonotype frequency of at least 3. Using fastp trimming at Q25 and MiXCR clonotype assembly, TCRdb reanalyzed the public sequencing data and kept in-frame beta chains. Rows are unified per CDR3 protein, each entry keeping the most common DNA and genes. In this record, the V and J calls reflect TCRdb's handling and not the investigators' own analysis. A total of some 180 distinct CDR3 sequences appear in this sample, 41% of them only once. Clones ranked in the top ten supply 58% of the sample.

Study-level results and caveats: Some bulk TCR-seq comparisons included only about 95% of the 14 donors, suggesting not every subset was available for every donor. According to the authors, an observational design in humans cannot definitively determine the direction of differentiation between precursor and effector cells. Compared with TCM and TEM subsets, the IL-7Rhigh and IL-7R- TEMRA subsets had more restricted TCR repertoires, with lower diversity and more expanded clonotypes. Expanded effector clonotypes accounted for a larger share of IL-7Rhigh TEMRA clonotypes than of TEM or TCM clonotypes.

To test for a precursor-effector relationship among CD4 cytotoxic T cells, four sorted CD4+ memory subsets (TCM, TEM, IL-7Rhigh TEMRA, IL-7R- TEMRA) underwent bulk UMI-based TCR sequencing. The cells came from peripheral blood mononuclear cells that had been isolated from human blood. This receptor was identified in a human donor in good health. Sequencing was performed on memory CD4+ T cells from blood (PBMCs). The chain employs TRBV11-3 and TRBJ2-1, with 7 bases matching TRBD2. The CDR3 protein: CASSRERGIRSEQFF. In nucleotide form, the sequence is TGTGCCAGCAGCCGTGAGCGGGGAATAAGGAGTGAGCAGTTCTTC.